This T cell receptor beta chain comes out of a study of sequential checkpoint blockade in melanoma. Study summary: Randomization was 1:1 between first-line nivolumab→ipilimumab and ipilimumab→nivolumab.

Indicated treatment: randomized to nivolumab then ipilimumab (arm A) or the reverse (arm B). PBMC sorting kept live CD3+CD8+ cells without CD19 or CD56. V dropped 5 bases and J dropped 7; count of bases not matched to a gene: 10. The germline V gene has CDR1 SGHTA and CDR2 FQGTGA. The CDR3 consists of 17 residues. Only in-frame clones appear in the TCRdb table, and some are missing; sequencing was by immunoSEQ multiplex PCR. The sample has 35,000 to 40,000 clones, roughly 88% seen once. The specimen was CD8+ T cells sorted from blood (inferred from file names), collected from a patient given nivolumab and ipilimumab in sequence. The clonotype was recovered from a human donor with melanoma. The rearrangement joins TRBV7-3 to TRBJ2-1, with TRBD2 matching over 14 bases. CDR3 sequence (DNA): TGTGCCAGCAGCCTGGGGACTAGCGGGAGAGGTAATAATGAGCAGTTCTTC. Its translation: CASSLGTSGRGNNEQFF. Using reference TRBV7-3 and TRBJ2-1 for the parts outside the CDR3, the full variable domain is GAGVSQTPSNKVTEKGKYVELRCDPISGHTALYWYRQSLGQGPEFLIYFQGTGAADDSGLPNDRFFAVRPEGSVSTLKIQRTERGDSAVYLCASSLGTSGRGNNEQFFGPGTRLTVL.